This T cell receptor beta chain was sequenced for a study of pediatric ulcerative colitis. Overall study findings and caveats: All ulcerative colitis patients, but no controls, carried two rectal clonotypes. In rectum, acute severe colitis had expanded clones and less diversity.

A note on this clone: Its specificity is not known.

Colonoscopy and blood draw happened at the same time. V dropped 2 bases and J dropped 5 bases, with 7 bases sitting between them. In germline, CDR1 is SGHAT, CDR2 FQNNGV. This CDR3 comprises 12 residues. Up to 500,000 reads were sequenced per sample. Method: immunoSEQ multiplex PCR; TCRdb's copy keeps in-frame clones and lacks some. The table shows roughly 38,000 clones, with 83% occurring only once. The chain links TRBV11-2 to TRBJ2-7; D not certain. Sample: blood. This sequence originates from a girl between 5 and 17 years old with moderate ulcerative colitis. The CDR3 region has the DNA TGTGCCAGCAGCTTATGGGCGCACGAGCAGTACTTC. Its translation: CASSLWAHEQYF.